This TCR beta chain was obtained from a study of T cells in tuberculosis. In the study overall: The T cells targeted glucose monomycolate, a mycobacterial lipid, via CD1B.

Regarding this clone: The antigen is undetermined.

Data came from immunoSEQ multiplex PCR; TCRdb stores just in-frame clones and leaves some out. This sample has about 34,000 clones, with approximately 89% found just once. Study results and limitations: Samples were chosen by availability of cryopreserved specimens.

Germline V CDR1 and CDR2: MNHEY, SMNVEV (reference sequence). The V end was cut by 4 bases, the J end by 0 bases, with 7 bases between. The CDR3 covers 14 residues. This receptor was taken from a donor aged 5-35 years with latent tuberculosis or without tuberculosis infection. This chain connects TRBV27 to TRBJ1-5; D is unclear. The specimen was PBMCs. CDR3: CASSSGDSNQPQHF. Written as DNA, the CDR3 is TGTGCCAGCAGTTCAGGCGATAGCAATCAGCCCCAGCATTTT.